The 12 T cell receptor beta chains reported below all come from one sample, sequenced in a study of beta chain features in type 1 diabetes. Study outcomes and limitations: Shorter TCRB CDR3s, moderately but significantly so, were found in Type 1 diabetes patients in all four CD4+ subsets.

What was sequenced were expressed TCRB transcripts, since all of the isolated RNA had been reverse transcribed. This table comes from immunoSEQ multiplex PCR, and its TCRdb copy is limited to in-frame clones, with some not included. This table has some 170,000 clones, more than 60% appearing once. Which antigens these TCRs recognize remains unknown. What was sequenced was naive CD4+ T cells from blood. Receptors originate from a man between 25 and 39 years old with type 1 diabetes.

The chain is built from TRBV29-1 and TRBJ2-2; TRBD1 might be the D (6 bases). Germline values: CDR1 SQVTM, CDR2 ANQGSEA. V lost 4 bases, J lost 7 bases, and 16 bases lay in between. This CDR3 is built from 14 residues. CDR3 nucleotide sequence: TGCAGCGTTGCACCCCATACAGGGATCGGGGAGCTGTTTTTT. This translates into CSVAPHTGIGELFF.

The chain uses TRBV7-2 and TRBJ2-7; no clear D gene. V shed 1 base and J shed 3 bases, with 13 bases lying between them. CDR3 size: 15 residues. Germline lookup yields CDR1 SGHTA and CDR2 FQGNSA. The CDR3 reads CASSLGWQANYEQYF. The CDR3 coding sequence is TGTGCCAGCAGCTTAGGTTGGCAGGCAAACTACGAGCAGTACTTC.

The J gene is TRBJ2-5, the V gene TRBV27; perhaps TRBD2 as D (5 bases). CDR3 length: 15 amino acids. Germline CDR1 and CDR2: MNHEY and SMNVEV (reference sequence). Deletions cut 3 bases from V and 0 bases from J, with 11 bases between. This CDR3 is CASSLNGNNQETQYF. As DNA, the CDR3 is TGTGCCAGCAGTTTGAACGGGAACAACCAAGAGACCCAGTACTTC.

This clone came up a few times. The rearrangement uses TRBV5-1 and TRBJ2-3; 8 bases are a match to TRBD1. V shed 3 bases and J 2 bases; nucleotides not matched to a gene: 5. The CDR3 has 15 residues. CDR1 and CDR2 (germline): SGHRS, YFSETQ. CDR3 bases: TGCGCCAGCAGCTCGACGGGACAGGACACAGATACGCAGTATTTT. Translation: CASSSTGQDTDTQYF. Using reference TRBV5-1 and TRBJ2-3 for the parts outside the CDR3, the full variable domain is KAGVTQTPRYLIKTRGQQVTLSCSPISGHRSVSWYQQTPGQGLQFLFEYFSETQRNKGNFPGRFSGRQFSNSRSEMNVSTLELGDSALYLCASSSTGQDTDTQYFGPGTRLTVL.

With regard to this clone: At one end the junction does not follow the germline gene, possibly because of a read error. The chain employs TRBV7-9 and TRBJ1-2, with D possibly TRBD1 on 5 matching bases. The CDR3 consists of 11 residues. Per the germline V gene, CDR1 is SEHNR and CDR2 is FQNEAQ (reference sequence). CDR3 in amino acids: CKQEVNYGYTF. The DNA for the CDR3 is TGCAAACAGGAAGTTAACTATGGCTACACCTTC.

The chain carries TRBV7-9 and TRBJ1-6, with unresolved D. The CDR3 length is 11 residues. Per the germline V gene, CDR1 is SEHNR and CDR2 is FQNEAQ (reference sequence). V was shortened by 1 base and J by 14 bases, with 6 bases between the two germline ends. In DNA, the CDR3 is TGTGCCAGCAGCTTAGGCCTTGCCCTCCACTTT. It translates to CASSLGLALHF.

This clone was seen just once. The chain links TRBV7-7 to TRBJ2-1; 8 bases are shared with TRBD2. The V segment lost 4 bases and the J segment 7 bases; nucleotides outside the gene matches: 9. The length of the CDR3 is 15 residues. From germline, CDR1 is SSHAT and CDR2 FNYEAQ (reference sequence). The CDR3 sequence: CASSSSRGGANEQFF. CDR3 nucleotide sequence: TGTGCCAGCAGCTCTAGCCGGGGGGGCGCAAATGAGCAGTTCTTC.

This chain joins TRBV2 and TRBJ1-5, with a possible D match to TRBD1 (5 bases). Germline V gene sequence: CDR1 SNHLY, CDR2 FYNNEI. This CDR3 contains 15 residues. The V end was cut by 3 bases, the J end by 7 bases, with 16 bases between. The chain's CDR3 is CASSDRRRDIQPQHF. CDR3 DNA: TGTGCCAGCAGTGATCGGCGCAGGGATATACAGCCCCAGCATTTT.

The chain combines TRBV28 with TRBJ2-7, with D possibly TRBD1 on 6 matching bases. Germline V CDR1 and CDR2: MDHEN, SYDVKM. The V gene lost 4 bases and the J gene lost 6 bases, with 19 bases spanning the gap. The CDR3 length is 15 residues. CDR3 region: CASSSTGGGLGEQYF. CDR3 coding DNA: TGTGCCAGCAGTTCGACAGGTGGAGGTTTGGGCGAGCAGTACTTC. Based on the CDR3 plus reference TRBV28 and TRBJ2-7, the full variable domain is DVKVTQSSRYLVKRTGEKVFLECVQDMDHENMFWYRQDPGLGLRLIYFSYDVKMKEKGDIPEGYSVSREKKERFSLILESASTNQTSMYLCASSSTGGGLGEQYFGPGTRLTVT.

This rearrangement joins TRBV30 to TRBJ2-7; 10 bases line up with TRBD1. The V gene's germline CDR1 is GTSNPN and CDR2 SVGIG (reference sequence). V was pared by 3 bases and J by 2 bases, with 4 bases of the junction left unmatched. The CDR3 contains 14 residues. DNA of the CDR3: TGTGCCTGGAGGGGAGGACAGGGGGCCTACGAGCAGTACTTC. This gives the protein CAWRGGQGAYEQYF.

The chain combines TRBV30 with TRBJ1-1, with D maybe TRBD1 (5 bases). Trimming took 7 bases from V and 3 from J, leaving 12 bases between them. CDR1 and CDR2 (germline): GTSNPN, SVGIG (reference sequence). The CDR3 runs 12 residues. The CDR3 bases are TGTGCCTCCTCCGGGGGGTACACTGAAGCTTTCTTT. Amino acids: CASSGGYTEAFF.

The CDR3 region is CSGILGQGANYGYTF. In DNA, the CDR3 is TGCAGCGGGATTCTGGGACAGGGGGCTAACTATGGCTACACCTTC. V usage is TRBV29-1 and J usage is TRBJ1-2; 11 nucleotides line up with TRBD1. The V gene's germline CDR1 is SQVTM and CDR2 ANQGSEA. CDR3 length: 15 residues. Germline trimming cut 7 bases from V and 0 bases from J; bases unmatched to any gene: 7.